This T cell receptor beta chain was sequenced for a study of regulatory dendritic cells for organ transplantation. V dropped 5 bases and J dropped 8; count of bases not matched to a gene: 12. Germline assignment: CDR1 SGHAT and CDR2 FQNNGV. There are 16 residues in the CDR3. Notes on this clone: What it binds is unknown.

FACS sorted CD4+ or CD8+ T cells into CD45RA+ naive and CD45RO+ memory. Clones were sequenced by immunoSEQ multiplex PCR, and TCRdb holds only the in-frame ones, with some missing. The sample holds about 34,000 clones, less than 90% seen once. Findings of the study overall: Naive CD4+ and CD8+ repertoires were highly diverse; memory CD8+ was most oligoclonal. Resting memory CD8+ T cells held the most alloreactive clonotypes.

The origin of this receptor is a human donor in good health. Source material: naive CD4+ T cells from blood. As to subset: CD45RA+ naive T cells. This chain joins TRBV11-2 and TRBJ2-4, with 10 nucleotides matching TRBD1. The CDR3 DNA reads as TGTGCCAGCAGCGCCTCTATGACAGGGGGCAATCACATTCAGTACTTC. Translating gives CASSASMTGGNHIQYF.